This TCR beta chain was documented in a study of cytomegalovirus exposure and HLA in healthy donors. Per germline, CDR1 SGHTA and CDR2 FQGTGA. This CDR3 is 15 amino acids long. The ends were cut back, 0 bases at V and 8 bases at J, with 16 bases in the middle. Researchers ran the PCR with 60 Vbeta and 13 Jbeta primers. Here immunoSEQ multiplex PCR was the method, and the copy in TCRdb shows in-frame clones only, minus some. The sample contains over 100,000 clones, about three quarters of which appear only once. Of note for this clone: Its antigen is currently unknown.

Whole-study findings and limits: The authors later found TCR association rates varying by HLA locus, with DRB1 most and HLA-C fewest.

The V and J genes are TRBV7-3 and TRBJ1-2; D is uncertain. The specimen sequenced was PBMCs. The TCR comes from a woman aged 30 to 39 in good health and CMV-seropositive. The CDR3 loop is CASSLTAQSPQGYTF. The CDR3 coding sequence is TGTGCCAGCAGCTTAACGGCCCAATCCCCCCAAGGCTACACCTTC.